The 23 T cell receptor beta chains presented below share a single source sample, sequenced in a study of CXCR3-negative and CXCR3-positive naive CD8 T cells. General study points: More hydrophobic TRB CDR3s occurred in CXCR3-positive than in CXCR3-negative naive cells.

No cognate antigen is known for these TCRs. 5' RACE that incorporated UMI labels was used to prepare the TRB cDNA libraries. For each CDR3 protein, TCRdb gives one entry from its re-call of the 5' RACE reads, without DNA. Its table lists around 130,000 distinct CDR3 sequences. Sample: naive CXCR3+ CD8+ T cells from blood. Stated subset: CD45RO-CCR7+CD27+CD95- naive CD8+ T cells expressing CXCR3 (TNR3+). The receptor set was obtained from a human donor in good health. Some clones in this sample may be carry-over from other donors' samples.

The gene calls are TRBV12-3 or TRBV12-4 and TRBJ2-1; TCRdb calls TRBD1, which cannot be checked without DNA. The CDR3 sequence is 16 residues long. This CDR3 reads CASSFIGQGSYNEQFF.

V usage is TRBV29-1 and J usage is TRBJ2-2; TCRdb returns TRBD1, unconfirmable since there is no DNA. Per the germline V gene, CDR1 is SQVTM and CDR2 is ANQGSEA. This CDR3 has 17 residues. The CDR3 sequence is CSVVGPVGGANTGELFF.

The genes are TRBV7-9 and TRBJ1-5. The germline V gene has CDR1 SEHNR and CDR2 FQNEAQ (reference sequence). The CDR3 length is 14 residues. CDR3 sequence: CASSLPGPHQPQHF.

The chain has TRBV7-2 and TRBJ2-7. CDR1 is SGHTA, CDR2 FQGNSA, per germline. The CDR3 loop spans 15 amino acids. Here the CDR3 reads CASSLGRDISYEQYF. The variable domain in full, completed from reference TRBV7-2 and TRBJ2-7, reads GAGVSQSPSNKVTEKGKDVELRCDPISGHTALYWYRQSLGQGLEFLIYFQGNSAPDKSGLPSDRFSAERTGGSVSTLTIQRTQQEDSAVYLCASSLGRDISYEQYFGPGTRLTVT.

The chain combines TRBV7-9 with TRBJ1-6. The CDR3 length is 14 residues. Per germline, CDR1 SEHNR and CDR2 FQNEAQ (reference sequence). CDR3 amino acids: CASSLIGENSPLHF. The full variable domain, in which reference TRBV7-9 and TRBJ1-6 provide the parts outside the CDR3, is DTGVSQNPRHKITKRGQNVTFRCDPISEHNRLYWYRQTLGQGPEFLTYFQNEAQLEKSRLLSDRFSAERPKGSFSTLEIQRTEQGDSAMYLCASSLIGENSPLHFGNGTRLTVT.

V usage is TRBV6-1 and J usage is TRBJ2-7; the TCRdb D gene call, TRBD1, has no DNA to confirm it. The CDR3 spans 15 residues. Germline CDR1 MNHNS, CDR2 SASEGT. This CDR3 reads CASKTGTGGFNEQYF.

This CDR3 reads CAWSGVGMNTEAFF. The chain has TRBV30 and TRBJ1-1. The germline CDR1 and CDR2 sequences are GTSNPN and SVGIG (reference sequence). CDR3 size: 14 residues.

CDR3 in amino acids: CASSLGTSGSPDNEQFF. The V and J genes are TRBV11-2 and TRBJ2-1; TCRdb's assignment of TRBD2 cannot be checked, as there is no DNA. The germline CDR1 and CDR2 sequences are SGHAT and FQNNGV. The CDR3 has 17 amino acids.

The V and J genes are TRBV21-1 and TRBJ2-5; without DNA, the TCRdb call of TRBD1 cannot be checked. TRBV21-1 is a known pseudogene. CDR3 length: 16 residues. CDR3 sequence reads: CASSEQGVSLSETQYF.

The rearrangement links TRBV6-4 to TRBJ2-3; as DNA is missing, the TRBD2 call by TCRdb cannot be tested. The CDR3 has 14 amino acids. Germline CDR1 is MRHNA and CDR2 is SNTAGT. The chain's CDR3 is CASSGTSGTDTQYF.

The V and J genes are TRBV28 and TRBJ2-7. Germline V gene sequence: CDR1 MDHEN, CDR2 SYDVKM. The CDR3 loop spans 13 amino acids. CDR3 loop: CASSPRWVGEQYF.

V usage is TRBV11-2 and J usage is TRBJ2-6. Germline CDR1 is SGHAT and CDR2 is FQNNGV. The CDR3 contains 17 residues. CDR3 loop: CASSLAGLLSGANVLTF.

This chain links TRBV20-1 with TRBJ2-7; without DNA, the TCRdb call of TRBD2 cannot be checked. In germline, CDR1 is DFQATT, CDR2 SNEGSKA (reference sequence). The CDR3 extends over 19 amino acids. CDR3 sequence reads: CSARPETGTSGTHYYEQYF.

The J gene is TRBJ1-1, the V gene TRBV19; the D gene TCRdb calls, TRBD1, cannot be checked with no DNA. The germline V gene has CDR1 LNHDA and CDR2 SQIVND (reference sequence). CDR3 length equals 18 residues. CDR3 region: CASSIGWGSEGIGTEAFF.

The chain recombines TRBV25-1 with TRBJ1-2. Germline values: CDR1 MGHDK, CDR2 SYGVNS. This CDR3 has 14 residues. The CDR3 protein is CASSGLGENYGYTF.

The chain joins TRBV4-3 to TRBJ1-4; the D call from TCRdb, TRBD1, cannot be confirmed without DNA. The germline V gene has CDR1 LGHNA and CDR2 YSLEER. This CDR3 region has 14 residues. Here the CDR3 reads CASSRLTGSEKLFF.

J is TRBJ1-1 and V is TRBV11-2. The CDR3 is 14 amino acids. Germline V lookup: CDR1 SGHAT, CDR2 FQNNGV. The CDR3 loop is CASSLGGWGTEAFF.

The V and J genes are TRBV6-5 and TRBJ2-1; TCRdb picks TRBD1, but there is no DNA to check that call. This CDR3 region has 16 residues. CDR1 is MNHEY, CDR2 SVGAGI, per germline. The CDR3 loop reads CASRITDRGTYNEQFF.

This chain links TRBV5-5 with TRBJ1-2. Germline CDR1 reads SGHKS; CDR2 reads YYEKEE (reference sequence). There are 14 residues in the CDR3. CDR3 amino acids: CASSLEADLYGYTF.

The genes are TRBV7-8 and TRBJ2-2; TCRdb's D call, TRBD1, is unchecked because there is no DNA. This CDR3 is built from 16 residues. Per germline, CDR1 SGHVS and CDR2 FQNEAQ. CDR3: CASTPSDRGLVGELFF.

The chain carries TRBV29-1 and TRBJ2-7; the D gene TCRdb calls, TRBD2, cannot be checked with no DNA. The length of the CDR3 is 13 residues. Germline V CDR1 and CDR2: SQVTM, ANQGSEA. Here the CDR3 reads CSVGLAGAYEQYF.

J is TRBJ2-5 and V is TRBV18; there is no DNA to check the TCRdb D call of TRBD1. The CDR3 is made up of 14 amino acids. Looked up from germline, CDR1 is KGHSH and CDR2 is LQKENI. CDR3 protein: CASSPGRDQETQYF.

The V gene is TRBV29-1, the J gene TRBJ2-5; TCRdb returns TRBD1, unconfirmable since there is no DNA. Germline values: CDR1 SQVTM, CDR2 ANQGSEA. This CDR3 has 13 amino acids. CDR3 sequence: CSVAPDSQETQYF.